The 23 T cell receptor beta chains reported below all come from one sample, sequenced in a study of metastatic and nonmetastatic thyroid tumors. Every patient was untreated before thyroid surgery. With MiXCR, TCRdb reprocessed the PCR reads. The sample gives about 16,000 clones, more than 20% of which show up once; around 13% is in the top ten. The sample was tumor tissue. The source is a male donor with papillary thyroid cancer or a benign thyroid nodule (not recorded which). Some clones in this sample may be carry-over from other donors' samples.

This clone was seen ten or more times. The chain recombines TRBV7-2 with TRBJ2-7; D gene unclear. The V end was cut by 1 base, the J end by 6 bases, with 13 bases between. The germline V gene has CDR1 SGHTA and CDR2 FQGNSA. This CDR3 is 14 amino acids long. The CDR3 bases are TGTGCCAGCAGCTTAGAACCTCGCTTTTCCGAGCAGTACTTC. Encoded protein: CASSLEPRFSEQYF.

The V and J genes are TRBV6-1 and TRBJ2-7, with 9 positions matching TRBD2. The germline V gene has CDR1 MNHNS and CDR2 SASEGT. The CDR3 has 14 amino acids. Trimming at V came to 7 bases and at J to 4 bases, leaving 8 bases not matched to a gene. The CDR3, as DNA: TGTGCCAGCACTGGGAGTAGCGGGAGTTACGAGCAGTACTTC. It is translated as CASTGSSGSYEQYF.

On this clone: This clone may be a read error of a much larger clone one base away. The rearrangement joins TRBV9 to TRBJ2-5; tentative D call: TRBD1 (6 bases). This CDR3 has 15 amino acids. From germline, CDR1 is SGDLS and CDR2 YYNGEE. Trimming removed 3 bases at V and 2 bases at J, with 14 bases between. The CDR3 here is CASSAQWGQQETQYF. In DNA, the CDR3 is TGTGCCAGCAGCGCCCAGTGGGGGCAGCAAGAGACCCAGTACTTC.

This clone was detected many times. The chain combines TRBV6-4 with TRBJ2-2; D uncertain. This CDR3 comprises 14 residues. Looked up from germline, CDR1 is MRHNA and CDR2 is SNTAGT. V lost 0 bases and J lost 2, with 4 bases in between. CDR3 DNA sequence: TGTGCCAGCAGTGACTCGACTAACACCGGGGAGCTGTTTTTT. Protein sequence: CASSDSTNTGELFF.

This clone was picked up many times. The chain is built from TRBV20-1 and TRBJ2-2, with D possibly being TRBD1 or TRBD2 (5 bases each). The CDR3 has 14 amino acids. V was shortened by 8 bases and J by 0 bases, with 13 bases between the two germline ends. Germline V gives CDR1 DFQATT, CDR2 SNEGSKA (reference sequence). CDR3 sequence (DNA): TGCAGTAAACGGGGACGGACGAACACCGGGGAGCTGTTTTTT. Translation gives CSKRGRTNTGELFF.

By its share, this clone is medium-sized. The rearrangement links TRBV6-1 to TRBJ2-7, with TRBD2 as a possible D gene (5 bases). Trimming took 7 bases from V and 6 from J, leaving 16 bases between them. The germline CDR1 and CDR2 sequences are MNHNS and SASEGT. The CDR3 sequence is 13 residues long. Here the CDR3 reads CASNLLGDSEQYF. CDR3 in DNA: TGTGCCAGCAATCTCCTGGGAGATTCCGAGCAGTACTTC.

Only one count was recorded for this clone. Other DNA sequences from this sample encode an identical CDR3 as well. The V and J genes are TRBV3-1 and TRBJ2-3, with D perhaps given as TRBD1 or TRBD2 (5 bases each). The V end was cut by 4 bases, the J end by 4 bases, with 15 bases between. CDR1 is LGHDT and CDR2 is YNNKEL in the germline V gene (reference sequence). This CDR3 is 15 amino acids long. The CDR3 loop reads CASSRVGGGADTQYF. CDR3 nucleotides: TGTGCCAGCAGCCGCGTTGGGGGTGGGGCAGATACGCAGTATTTT.

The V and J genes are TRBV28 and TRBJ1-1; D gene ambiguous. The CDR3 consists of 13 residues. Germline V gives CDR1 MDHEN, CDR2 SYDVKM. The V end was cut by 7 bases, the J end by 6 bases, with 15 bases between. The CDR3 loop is CASIRGRIAEAFF. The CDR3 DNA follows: TGTGCCAGCATCCGAGGGCGTATCGCTGAAGCTTTCTTT.

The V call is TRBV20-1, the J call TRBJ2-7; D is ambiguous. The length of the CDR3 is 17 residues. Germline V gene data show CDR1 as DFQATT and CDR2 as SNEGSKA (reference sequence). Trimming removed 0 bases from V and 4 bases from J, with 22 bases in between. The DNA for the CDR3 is TGCAGTGCTAGAGATGTGGAAGGCGCCCGTCAGAAATACGAGCAGTACTTC. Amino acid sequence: CSARDVEGARQKYEQYF.

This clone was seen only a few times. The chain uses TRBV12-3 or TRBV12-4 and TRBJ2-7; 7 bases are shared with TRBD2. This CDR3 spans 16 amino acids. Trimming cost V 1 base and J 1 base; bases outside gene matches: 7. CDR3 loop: CASSLDLWGGSYEQYF. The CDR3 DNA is TGTGCCAGCAGTTTAGATCTATGGGGGGGTTCCTACGAGCAGTACTTC.

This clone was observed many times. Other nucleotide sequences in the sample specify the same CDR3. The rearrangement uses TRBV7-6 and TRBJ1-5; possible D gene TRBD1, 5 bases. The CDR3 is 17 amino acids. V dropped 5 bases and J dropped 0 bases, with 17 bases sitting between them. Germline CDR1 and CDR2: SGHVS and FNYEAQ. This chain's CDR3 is CASSLGGVANSNQPQHF. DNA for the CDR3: TGTGCCAGCAGCCTGGGGGGGGTGGCAAATAGCAATCAGCCCCAGCATTTT.

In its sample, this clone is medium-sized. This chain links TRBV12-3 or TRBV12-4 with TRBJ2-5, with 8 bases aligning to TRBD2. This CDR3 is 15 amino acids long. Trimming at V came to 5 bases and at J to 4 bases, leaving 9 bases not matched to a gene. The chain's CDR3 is CASSGGAGGGETQYF. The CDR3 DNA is TGTGCCAGCAGTGGGGGGGCGGGGGGTGGAGAGACCCAGTACTTC.

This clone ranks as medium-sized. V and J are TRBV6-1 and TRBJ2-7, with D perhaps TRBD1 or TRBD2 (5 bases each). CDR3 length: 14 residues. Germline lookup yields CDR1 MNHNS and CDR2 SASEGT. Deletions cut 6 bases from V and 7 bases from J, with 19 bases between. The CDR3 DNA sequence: TGTGCCAGCAGCAGGATTTTGGGACCCGGGGAGCAGTACTTC. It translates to CASSRILGPGEQYF.

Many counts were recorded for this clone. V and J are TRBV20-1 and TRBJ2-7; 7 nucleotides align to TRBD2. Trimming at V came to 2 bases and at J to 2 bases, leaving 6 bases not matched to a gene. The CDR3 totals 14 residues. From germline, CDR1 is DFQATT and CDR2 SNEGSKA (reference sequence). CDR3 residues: CSARSASGTYEQYF. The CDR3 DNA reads TGCAGTGCTAGATCTGCTAGCGGCACCTACGAGCAGTACTTC.

The CDR3 region has the DNA TGCAGTGCTCAGCTAGCGGGAGTTTCAGATACGCAGTATTTT. This codes for CSAQLAGVSDTQYF. This chain joins TRBV20-1 and TRBJ2-3, with 10 bases fitting TRBD2. The V gene's germline CDR1 is DFQATT and CDR2 SNEGSKA (reference sequence). The CDR3 is 14 amino acids. V trimming: 5 bases; J trimming: 4 bases; junction bases outside the gene matches: 6.

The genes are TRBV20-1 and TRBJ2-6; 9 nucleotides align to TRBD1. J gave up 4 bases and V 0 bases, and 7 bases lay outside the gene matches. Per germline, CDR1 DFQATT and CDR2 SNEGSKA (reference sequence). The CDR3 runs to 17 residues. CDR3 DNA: TGCAGTGCTAGAGAGCCGGGACAGGGTTTCGGGGCCAACGTCCTGACTTTC. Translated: CSAREPGQGFGANVLTF.

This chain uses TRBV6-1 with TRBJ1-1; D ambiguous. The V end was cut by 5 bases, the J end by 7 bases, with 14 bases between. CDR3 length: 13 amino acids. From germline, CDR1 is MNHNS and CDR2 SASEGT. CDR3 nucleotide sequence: TGTGCCAGCAGTTCCAACGGCCCAAATGAAGCTTTCTTT. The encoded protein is CASSSNGPNEAFF.

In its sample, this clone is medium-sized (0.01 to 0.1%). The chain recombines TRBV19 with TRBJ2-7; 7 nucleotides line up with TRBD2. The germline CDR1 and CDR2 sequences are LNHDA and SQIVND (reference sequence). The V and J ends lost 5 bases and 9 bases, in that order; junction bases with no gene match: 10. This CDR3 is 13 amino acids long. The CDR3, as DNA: TGTGCCAGTAGTTTCGGGGGGAGACGGGCGCAGTACTTC. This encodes CASSFGGRRAQYF.

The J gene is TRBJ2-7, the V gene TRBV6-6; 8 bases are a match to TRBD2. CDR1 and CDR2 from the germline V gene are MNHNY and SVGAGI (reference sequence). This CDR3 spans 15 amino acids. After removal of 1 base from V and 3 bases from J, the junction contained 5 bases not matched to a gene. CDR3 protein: CASSYFGTRGYEQYF. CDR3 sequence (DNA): TGTGCCAGCAGTTACTTCGGGACTAGGGGCTACGAGCAGTACTTC.

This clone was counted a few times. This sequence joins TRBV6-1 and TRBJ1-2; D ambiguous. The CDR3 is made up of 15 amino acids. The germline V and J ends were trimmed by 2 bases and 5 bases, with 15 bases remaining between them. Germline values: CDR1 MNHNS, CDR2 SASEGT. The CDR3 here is CASSEPFGGSYGYTF. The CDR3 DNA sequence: TGTGCCAGCAGTGAACCCTTCGGAGGGTCATATGGCTACACCTTC.

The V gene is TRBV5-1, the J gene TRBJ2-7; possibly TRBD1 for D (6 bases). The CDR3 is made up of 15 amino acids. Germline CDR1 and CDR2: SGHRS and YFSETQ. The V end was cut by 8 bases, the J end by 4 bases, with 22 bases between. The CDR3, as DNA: TGCGCCAGTTTTGACCGGGACAAGGGGGAGTACGAGCAGTACTTC. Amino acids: CASFDRDKGEYEQYF.

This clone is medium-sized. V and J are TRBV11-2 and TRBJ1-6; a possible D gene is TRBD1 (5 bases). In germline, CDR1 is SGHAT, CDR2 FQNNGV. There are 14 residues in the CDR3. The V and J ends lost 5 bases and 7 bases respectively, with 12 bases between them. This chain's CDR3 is CASSQPGRNSPLHF. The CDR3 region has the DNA TGTGCCAGCAGCCAGCCGGGACGGAATTCACCCCTCCACTTT. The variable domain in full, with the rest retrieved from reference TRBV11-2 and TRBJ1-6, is EAGVAQSPRYKIIEKRQSVAFWCNPISGHATLYWYQQILGQGPKLLIQFQNNGVVDDSQLPKDRFSAERLKGVDSTLKIQPAKLEDSAVYLCASSQPGRNSPLHFGNGTRLTVT.

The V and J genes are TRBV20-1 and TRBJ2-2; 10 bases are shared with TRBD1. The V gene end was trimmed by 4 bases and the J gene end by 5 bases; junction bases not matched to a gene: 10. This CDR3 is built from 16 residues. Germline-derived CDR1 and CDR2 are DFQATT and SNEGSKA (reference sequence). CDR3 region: CSAMSTGTGVTGELFF. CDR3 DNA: TGCAGTGCTATGTCAACCGGGACAGGGGTGACCGGGGAGCTGTTTTTT.